This T cell receptor beta chain was captured by sequencing in a study of blood T cell repertoires in COVID-19. Study information: The analysed material was cDNA or gDNA that came from T cells, B-cell-depleted T cells, or PBMCs.

The participants were between about 18 and 90 years old and came from under 25 US areas. Original processing methods: Nucleated cell number was recorded as an estimate derived from reference gene primer amplification. Produced via immunoSEQ multiplex PCR; TCRdb's table is partial and in-frame only. V, J and clone size are taken as reported in that table, and D and trimming were inferred from the DNA itself. The table has 120,000 to 150,000 clones, almost 85% seen once. The CDR3 consists of 15 residues. The germline V gene encodes CDR1 LNHDA and CDR2 SQIVND (reference sequence). Trimming shortened V by 2 bases and J by 2 bases, and 13 bases separated the two germline ends.

The origin of this receptor is a woman between 45 and 60 years old with acute COVID-19. Sample: PBMCs or T cells enriched from blood (not recorded which). V usage is TRBV19 and J usage is TRBJ2-7; no firm D call. CDR3 nucleotides: TGTGCCAGTAGTATAAGTACAGCCGGCACCTACGAGCAGTACTTC. Protein product: CASSISTAGTYEQYF.